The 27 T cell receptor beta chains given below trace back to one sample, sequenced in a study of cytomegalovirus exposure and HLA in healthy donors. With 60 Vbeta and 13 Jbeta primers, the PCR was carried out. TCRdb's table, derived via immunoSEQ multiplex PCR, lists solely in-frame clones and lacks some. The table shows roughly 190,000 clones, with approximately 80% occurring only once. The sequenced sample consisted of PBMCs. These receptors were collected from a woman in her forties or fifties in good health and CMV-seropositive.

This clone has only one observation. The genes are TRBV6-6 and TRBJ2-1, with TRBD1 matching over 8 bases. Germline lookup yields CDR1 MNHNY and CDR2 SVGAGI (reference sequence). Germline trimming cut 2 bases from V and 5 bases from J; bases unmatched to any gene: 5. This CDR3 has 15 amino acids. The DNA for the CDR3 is TGTGCCAGCAGTTACCCAGGACAGGGCCACAATGAGCAGTTCTTC. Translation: CASSYPGQGHNEQFF.

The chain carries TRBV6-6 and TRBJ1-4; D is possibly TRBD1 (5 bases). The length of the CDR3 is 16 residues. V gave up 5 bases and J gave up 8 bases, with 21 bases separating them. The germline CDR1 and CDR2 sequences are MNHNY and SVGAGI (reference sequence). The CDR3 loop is CASSNVIREGGEKLFF. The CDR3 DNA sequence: TGTGCCAGCAGTAACGTCATCAGGGAGGGAGGGGAAAAACTGTTTTTT.

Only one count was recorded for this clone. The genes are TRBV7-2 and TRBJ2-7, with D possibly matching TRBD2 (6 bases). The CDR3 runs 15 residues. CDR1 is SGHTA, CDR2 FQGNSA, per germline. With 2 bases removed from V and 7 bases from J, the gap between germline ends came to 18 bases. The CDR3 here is CASSLRSLSGGEQYF. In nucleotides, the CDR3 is TGTGCCAGCAGCTTACGCTCACTCTCCGGAGGGGAGCAGTACTTC.

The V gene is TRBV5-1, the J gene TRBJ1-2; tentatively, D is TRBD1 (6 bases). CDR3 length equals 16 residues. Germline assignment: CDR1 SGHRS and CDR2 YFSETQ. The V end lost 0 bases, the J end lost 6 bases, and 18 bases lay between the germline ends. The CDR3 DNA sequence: TGCGCCAGCAGCTTGGCCGGACAGAGAATTGGTAATGGCTACACCTTC. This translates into CASSLAGQRIGNGYTF.

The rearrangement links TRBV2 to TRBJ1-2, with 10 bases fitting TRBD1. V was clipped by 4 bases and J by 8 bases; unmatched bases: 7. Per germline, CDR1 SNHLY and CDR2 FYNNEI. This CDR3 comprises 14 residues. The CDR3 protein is CASSARQGARGYTF. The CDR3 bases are TGTGCCAGCAGTGCCCGACAGGGGGCGCGGGGCTACACCTTC.

CDR3 nucleotides: TGTGCCAGCAGCCAAGGGACTAGCGGTCTTTACAATGAGCAGTTCTTC. This translates into CASSQGTSGLYNEQFF. The chain links TRBV14 to TRBJ2-1, with TRBD2 matching 10 bases. Germline loops: CDR1 SGHDN, CDR2 FVKESK. V trimming: 1 base; J trimming: 4 bases; junction bases outside the gene matches: 4. The CDR3 spans 16 residues.

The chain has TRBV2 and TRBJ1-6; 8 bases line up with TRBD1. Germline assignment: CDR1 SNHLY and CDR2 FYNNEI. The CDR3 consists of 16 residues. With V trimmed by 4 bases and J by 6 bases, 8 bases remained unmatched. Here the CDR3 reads CASSGSWTGSNSPLHF. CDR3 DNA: TGTGCCAGCAGTGGGTCCTGGACAGGGAGTAATTCACCCCTCCACTTT.

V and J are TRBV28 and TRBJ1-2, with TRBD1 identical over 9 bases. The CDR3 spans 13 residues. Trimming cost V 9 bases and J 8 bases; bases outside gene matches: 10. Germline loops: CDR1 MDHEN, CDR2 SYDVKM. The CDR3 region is CASRTGGRKGYTF. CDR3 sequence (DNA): TGTGCCAGTAGAACAGGGGGCCGTAAAGGCTACACCTTC.

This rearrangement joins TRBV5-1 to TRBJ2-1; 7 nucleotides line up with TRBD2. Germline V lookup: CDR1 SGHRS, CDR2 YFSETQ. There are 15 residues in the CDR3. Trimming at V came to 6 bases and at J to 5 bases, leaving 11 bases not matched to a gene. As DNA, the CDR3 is TGCGCCAGCACCATTCTAGCGGACGACGACAATGAGCAGTTCTTC. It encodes CASTILADDDNEQFF.

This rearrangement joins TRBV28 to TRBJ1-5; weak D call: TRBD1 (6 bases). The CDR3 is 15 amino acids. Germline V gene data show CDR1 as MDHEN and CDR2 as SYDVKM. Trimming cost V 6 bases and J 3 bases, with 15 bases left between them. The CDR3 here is CASSLETGYNQPQHF. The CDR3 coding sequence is TGTGCCAGCAGCCTGGAGACAGGTTACAATCAGCCCCAGCATTTT.

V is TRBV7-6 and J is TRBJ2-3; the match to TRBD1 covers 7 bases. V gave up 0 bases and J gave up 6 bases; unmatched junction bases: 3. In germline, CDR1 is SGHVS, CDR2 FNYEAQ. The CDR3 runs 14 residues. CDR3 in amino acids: CASSLAGGVDTQYF. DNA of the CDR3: TGTGCCAGCAGCTTAGCAGGGGGCGTGGATACGCAGTATTTT.

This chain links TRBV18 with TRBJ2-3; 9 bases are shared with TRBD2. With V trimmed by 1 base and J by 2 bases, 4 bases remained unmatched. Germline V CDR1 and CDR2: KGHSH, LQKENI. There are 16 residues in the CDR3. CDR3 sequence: CASSPRASGDTDTQYF. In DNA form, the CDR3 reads TGTGCCAGCTCACCACGAGCTAGCGGGGACACAGATACGCAGTATTTT.

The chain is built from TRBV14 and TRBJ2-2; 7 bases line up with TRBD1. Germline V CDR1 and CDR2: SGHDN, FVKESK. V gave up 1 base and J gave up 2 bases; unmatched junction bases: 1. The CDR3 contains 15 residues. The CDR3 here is CASSQGDRNTGELFF. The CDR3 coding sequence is TGTGCCAGCAGCCAAGGGGACAGAAACACCGGGGAGCTGTTTTTT.

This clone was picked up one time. The CDR3 here is CASSRSGQGRNGYTF. The CDR3 DNA sequence: TGTGCCAGCTCCCGCTCGGGACAGGGAAGAAATGGCTACACCTTC. The chain has TRBV18 and TRBJ1-2, with 9 nucleotides matching TRBD1. This CDR3 is 15 amino acids long. V lost 6 bases and J lost 6; bases outside the gene matches: 11. CDR1 KGHSH and CDR2 LQKENI come from the germline V gene.

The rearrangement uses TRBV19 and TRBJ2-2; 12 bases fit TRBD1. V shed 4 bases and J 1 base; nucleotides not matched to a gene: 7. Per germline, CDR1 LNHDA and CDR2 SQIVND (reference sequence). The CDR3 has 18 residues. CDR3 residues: CASSTRGTGGWNTGELFF. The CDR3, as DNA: TGTGCCAGTAGTACGCGCGGGACAGGGGGCTGGAACACCGGGGAGCTGTTTTTT.

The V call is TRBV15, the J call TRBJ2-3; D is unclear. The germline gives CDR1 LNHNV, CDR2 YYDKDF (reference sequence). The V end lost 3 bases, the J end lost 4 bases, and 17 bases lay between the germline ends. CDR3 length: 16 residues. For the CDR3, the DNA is TGTGCCACCAGCAGGGAGCTTCACTCCCCAGCAGATACGCAGTATTTT. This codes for CATSRELHSPADTQYF.

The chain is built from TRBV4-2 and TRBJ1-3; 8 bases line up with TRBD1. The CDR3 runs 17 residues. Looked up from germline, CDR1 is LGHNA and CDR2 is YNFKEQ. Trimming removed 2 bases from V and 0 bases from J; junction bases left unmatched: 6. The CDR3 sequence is CASSQTGTGYSGNTIYF. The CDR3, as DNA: TGTGCCAGCAGCCAAACCGGGACAGGTTACTCTGGAAACACCATATATTTT.

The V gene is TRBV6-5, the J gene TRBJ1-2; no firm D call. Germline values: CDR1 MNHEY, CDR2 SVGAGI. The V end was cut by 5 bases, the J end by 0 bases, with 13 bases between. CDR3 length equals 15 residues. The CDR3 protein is CASSPLGWTNYGYTF. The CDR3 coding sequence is TGTGCCAGCAGTCCCCTCGGGTGGACTAACTATGGCTACACCTTC.

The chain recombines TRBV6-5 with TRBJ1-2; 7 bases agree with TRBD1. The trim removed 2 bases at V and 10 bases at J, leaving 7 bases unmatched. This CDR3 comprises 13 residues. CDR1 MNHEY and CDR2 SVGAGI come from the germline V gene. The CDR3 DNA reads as TGTGCCAGCAGTTACAACAGGGGTTTCGCCTACACCTTC. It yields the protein CASSYNRGFAYTF.

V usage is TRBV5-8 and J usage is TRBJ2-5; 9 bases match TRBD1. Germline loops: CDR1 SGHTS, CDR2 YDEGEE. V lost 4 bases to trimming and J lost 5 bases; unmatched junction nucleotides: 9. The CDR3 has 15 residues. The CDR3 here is CASSTTGGRSETQYF. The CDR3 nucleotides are TGTGCCAGCAGCACGACAGGGGGGAGGAGTGAGACCCAGTACTTC.

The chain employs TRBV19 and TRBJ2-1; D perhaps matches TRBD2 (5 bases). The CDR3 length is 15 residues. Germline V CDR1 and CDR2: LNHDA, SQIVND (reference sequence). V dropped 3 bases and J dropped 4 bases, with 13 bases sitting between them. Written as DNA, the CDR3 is TGTGCCAGTAGTATCGGGGAACTCATATACAATGAGCAGTTCTTC. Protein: CASSIGELIYNEQFF. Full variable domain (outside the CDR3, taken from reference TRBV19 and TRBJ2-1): DGGITQSPKYLFRKEGQNVTLSCEQNLNHDAMYWYRQDPGQGLRLIYYSQIVNDFQKGDIAEGYSVSREKKESFPLTVTSAQKNPTAFYLCASSIGELIYNEQFFGPGTRLTVL.

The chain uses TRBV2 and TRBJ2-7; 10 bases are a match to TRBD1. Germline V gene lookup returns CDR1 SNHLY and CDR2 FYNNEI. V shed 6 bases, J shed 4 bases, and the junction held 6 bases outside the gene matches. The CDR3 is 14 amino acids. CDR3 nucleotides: TGTGCCAGCAGGGCGACAGGGGGCAAGTACGAGCAGTACTTC. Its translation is CASRATGGKYEQYF. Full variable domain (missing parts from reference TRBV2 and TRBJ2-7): EPEVTQTPSHQVTQMGQEVILRCVPISNHLYFYWYRQILGQKVEFLVSFYNNEISEKSEIFDDQFSVERPDGSNFTLKIRSTKLEDSAMYFCASRATGGKYEQYFGPGTRLTVT.

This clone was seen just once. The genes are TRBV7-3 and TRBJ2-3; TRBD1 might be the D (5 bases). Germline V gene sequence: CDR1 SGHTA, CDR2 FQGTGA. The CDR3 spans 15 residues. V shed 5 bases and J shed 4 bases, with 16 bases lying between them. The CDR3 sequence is CASSPYRAGPDTQYF. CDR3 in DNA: TGTGCCAGCAGCCCATACCGGGCAGGGCCAGATACGCAGTATTTT.

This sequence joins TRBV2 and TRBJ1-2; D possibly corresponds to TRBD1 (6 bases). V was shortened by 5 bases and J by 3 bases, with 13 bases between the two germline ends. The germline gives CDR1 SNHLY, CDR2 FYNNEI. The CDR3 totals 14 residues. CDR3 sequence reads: CASSLQGGDYGYTF. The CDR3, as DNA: TGTGCCAGCAGTTTACAGGGTGGTGACTATGGCTACACCTTC.

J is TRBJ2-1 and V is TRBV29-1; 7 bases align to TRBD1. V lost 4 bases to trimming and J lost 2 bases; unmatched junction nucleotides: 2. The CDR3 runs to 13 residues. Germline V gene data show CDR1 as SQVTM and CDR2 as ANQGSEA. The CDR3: CSVGDSAYNEQFF. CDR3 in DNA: TGCAGCGTTGGGGACAGCGCCTACAATGAGCAGTTCTTC.

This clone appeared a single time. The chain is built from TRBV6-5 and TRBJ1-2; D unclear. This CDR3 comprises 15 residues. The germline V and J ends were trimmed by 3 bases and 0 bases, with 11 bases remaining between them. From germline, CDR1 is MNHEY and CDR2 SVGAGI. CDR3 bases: TGTGCCAGCAGTTATGGTGCACTCACTAACTATGGCTACACCTTC. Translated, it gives CASSYGALTNYGYTF.

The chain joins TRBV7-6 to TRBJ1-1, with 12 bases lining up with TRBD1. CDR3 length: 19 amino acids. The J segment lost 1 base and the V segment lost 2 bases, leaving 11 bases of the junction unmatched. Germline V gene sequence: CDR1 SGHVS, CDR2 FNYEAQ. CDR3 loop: CASSLKPTGQGASNTEAFF. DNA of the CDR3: TGTGCCAGCAGCTTAAAACCCACGGGACAGGGGGCCTCGAACACTGAAGCTTTCTTT.